Listed below are T cell receptor beta chains from one sample, sequenced in a study of T-cell reconstitution after alpha-beta-depleted transplantation in children. TCRdb redid the calling of the PCR reads with MiXCR, one entry per CDR3 protein. This table holds about a million distinct CDR3 sequences, 25% to 35% found once. The sample here was PBMCs, mostly from graft donor cells, taken 360 days after TCRalphabeta/CD19-depleted stem cell transplant. The receptors originated from a boy under three years old who had a stem cell transplant for SCID, so the T cells may come from the graft donor. The CDR3 runs from the conserved cysteine through the conserved F or W. The D gene is left open where the match is weak. Clone size, where shown, is once, few, many, or a class for clones that have expanded.

d_gene: TRBD1
v_gene: TRBV27
abundance: .
j_gene: TRBJ2-2
CDR3aa: CASSLEWTGPGELFF
CDR3nt: TGTGCCAGCAGTTTAGAGTGGACAGGGCCTGGGGAGCTGTTTTTT

d_gene: .
v_gene: TRBV6-2/TRBV6-3
abundance: .
j_gene: TRBJ1-5
CDR3aa: CASSYGGVSNQPQHF
CDR3nt: TGTGCCAGCAGTTACGGGGGTGTCAGCAATCAGCCCCAGCATTTT

d_gene: .
v_gene: TRBV7-2
abundance: few
j_gene: TRBJ2-1
CDR3aa: CASSLFPGNYNEQFF
CDR3nt: TGTGCCAGCAGCTTATTTCCCGGGAATTACAATGAGCAGTTCTTC

d_gene: .
v_gene: TRBV5-1
abundance: .
j_gene: TRBJ2-1
CDR3aa: CASSVGWGQGDNEQFF
CDR3nt: TGCGCCAGCAGCGTGGGGTGGGGGCAGGGAGACAATGAGCAGTTCTTC

d_gene: .
v_gene: TRBV6-5
abundance: .
j_gene: TRBJ2-7
CDR3aa: CASSYSTGPEQYF
CDR3nt: TGTGCCAGCAGTTACTCGACAGGTCCCGAGCAGTACTTC

d_gene: TRBD1
v_gene: TRBV18
abundance: .
j_gene: TRBJ2-5
CDR3aa: CASSPGQGESETQYF
CDR3nt: TGTGCCAGCTCACCGGGACAGGGAGAATCGGAGACCCAGTACTTC

d_gene: TRBD1
v_gene: TRBV5-1
abundance: few
j_gene: TRBJ1-1
CDR3aa: CASNRGGNTEAFF
CDR3nt: TGCGCCAGCAACAGGGGTGGGAACACTGAAGCTTTCTTT

d_gene: .
v_gene: TRBV4-2
abundance: few
j_gene: TRBJ1-6
CDR3aa: CASSQEPGPHSPLHF
CDR3nt: TGTGCCAGCAGCCAAGAACCGGGGCCCCATTCGCCCCTCCACTTT

d_gene: .
v_gene: TRBV18
abundance: few
j_gene: TRBJ2-7
CDR3aa: CASSPFPRGSGNEQYF
CDR3nt: TGTGCCAGCTCACCTTTCCCCAGGGGATCGGGAAACGAGCAGTACTTC

d_gene: TRBD1
v_gene: TRBV4-2
abundance: .
j_gene: TRBJ2-7
CDR3aa: CASSQGTGVGQYF
CDR3nt: TGTGCCAGCAGCCAAGGTACAGGGGTCGGGCAGTACTTC

d_gene: TRBD1
v_gene: TRBV4-2
abundance: few
j_gene: TRBJ1-5
CDR3aa: CASGQGVSNQPQHF
CDR3nt: TGTGCCAGCGGACAGGGGGTCAGCAATCAGCCCCAGCATTTT

d_gene: TRBD2
v_gene: TRBV12-3/TRBV12-4
abundance: once
j_gene: TRBJ2-3
CDR3aa: CASSRGKLAGGQDTQYF
CDR3nt: TGTGCCAGCAGCAGGGGGAAGTTAGCGGGGGGGCAAGATACGCAGTATTTT

d_gene: .
v_gene: TRBV5-1
abundance: .
j_gene: TRBJ2-7
CDR3aa: CASSLEGIREQYF
CDR3nt: TGCGCCAGCAGCTTGGAGGGGATTCGGGAGCAGTACTTC

d_gene: .
v_gene: TRBV7-6
abundance: .
j_gene: TRBJ2-2
CDR3aa: CASSLLMSGPPNTGELFF
CDR3nt: TGTGCCAGCAGCTTACTTATGTCGGGTCCTCCGAACACCGGGGAGCTGTTTTTT

d_gene: .
v_gene: TRBV10-3
abundance: .
j_gene: TRBJ1-2
CDR3aa: CAISESGYEFYGYTF
CDR3nt: TGTGCCATCAGTGAATCTGGTTACGAGTTCTATGGCTACACCTTC

d_gene: TRBD1
v_gene: TRBV20-1
abundance: few
j_gene: TRBJ2-1
CDR3aa: CSARDWGQAYNEQFF
CDR3nt: TGCAGTGCTAGAGATTGGGGACAGGCTTACAATGAGCAGTTCTTC

d_gene: .
v_gene: TRBV20-1
abundance: few
j_gene: TRBJ2-2
CDR3aa: CSASGDTGELFF
CDR3nt: TGCAGTGCTAGCGGGGACACCGGGGAGCTGTTTTTT

d_gene: .
v_gene: TRBV6-5
abundance: .
j_gene: TRBJ2-7
CDR3aa: CASSYFDSTYEQYF
CDR3nt: TGTGCCAGCAGTTACTTTGACAGTACCTACGAGCAGTACTTC

d_gene: .
v_gene: TRBV11-1
abundance: few
j_gene: TRBJ2-3
CDR3aa: CASSPTRWGRGTDTQYF
CDR3nt: TGTGCCAGCAGCCCAACGCGGTGGGGCCGGGGAACAGATACGCAGTATTTT

d_gene: .
v_gene: TRBV7-9
abundance: few
j_gene: TRBJ1-5
CDR3aa: CASSPRGPSNQPQHF
CDR3nt: TGTGCCAGCAGCCCCCGAGGTCCTAGCAATCAGCCCCAGCATTTT

d_gene: .
v_gene: TRBV4-1
abundance: .
j_gene: TRBJ2-2
CDR3aa: CASRFSVDTGELFF
CDR3nt: TGCGCCAGCAGGTTTTCGGTGGACACCGGGGAGCTGTTTTTT

d_gene: TRBD1
v_gene: TRBV2
abundance: .
j_gene: TRBJ2-1
CDR3aa: CASSVGTEFNEQFF
CDR3nt: TGTGCCAGCAGTGTCGGGACAGAGTTCAATGAGCAGTTCTTC

d_gene: TRBD1
v_gene: TRBV12-3/TRBV12-4
abundance: .
j_gene: TRBJ2-5
CDR3aa: CASSLGTGMKTQYF
CDR3nt: TGTGCCAGCAGTTTGGGGACAGGGATGAAGACCCAGTACTTC

d_gene: .
v_gene: TRBV27
abundance: once
j_gene: TRBJ1-4
CDR3aa: CASRLLGGRELFF
CDR3nt: TGTGCCAGCAGGTTGTTGGGGGGAAGGGAACTGTTTTTT

d_gene: TRBD1
v_gene: TRBV5-1
abundance: .
j_gene: TRBJ2-2
CDR3aa: CASSLTSGTANTGELFF
CDR3nt: TGCGCCAGCAGCCTAACTTCCGGGACAGCGAACACCGGGGAGCTGTTTTTT

d_gene: TRBD2
v_gene: TRBV4-1
abundance: .
j_gene: TRBJ2-3
CDR3aa: CASSQLLAGDTDTQYF
CDR3nt: TGCGCCAGCAGCCAACTACTAGCGGGGGACACAGATACGCAGTATTTT

d_gene: .
v_gene: TRBV18
abundance: few
j_gene: TRBJ2-7
CDR3aa: CASSPQTNLGLEQYF
CDR3nt: TGTGCCAGCTCACCACAAACGAACCTGGGGCTTGAGCAGTACTTC

d_gene: .
v_gene: TRBV19
abundance: few
j_gene: TRBJ2-2
CDR3aa: CASKRTGKDTGELFF
CDR3nt: TGTGCCAGTAAAAGAACGGGGAAGGACACCGGGGAGCTGTTTTTT

d_gene: .
v_gene: TRBV10-1
abundance: .
j_gene: TRBJ2-2
CDR3aa: CASSESIGGRSTGELFF
CDR3nt: TGCGCCAGCAGTGAGTCGATCGGGGGCCGCAGCACCGGGGAGCTGTTTTTT

d_gene: TRBD2
v_gene: TRBV20-1
abundance: .
j_gene: TRBJ2-7
CDR3aa: CSFSGGFSNEQYF
CDR3nt: TGCAGTTTTAGCGGGGGTTTCTCCAACGAGCAGTACTTC

d_gene: .
v_gene: TRBV5-6
abundance: few
j_gene: TRBJ2-3
CDR3aa: CASSSNRGRTQYF
CDR3nt: TGTGCCAGCAGCTCGAACCGGGGCAGGACGCAGTATTTT

d_gene: .
v_gene: TRBV18
abundance: .
j_gene: TRBJ2-5
CDR3aa: CASSPRQKVSETQYF
CDR3nt: TGTGCCAGCTCACCACGACAAAAGGTGTCGGAGACCCAGTACTTC

d_gene: TRBD2
v_gene: TRBV11-2
abundance: .
j_gene: TRBJ2-7
CDR3aa: CASSFGSGGLEQYF
CDR3nt: TGTGCCAGCAGCTTCGGTAGCGGGGGTTTGGAGCAGTACTTC

d_gene: .
v_gene: TRBV5-1
abundance: few
j_gene: TRBJ2-7
CDR3aa: CASSFDEGRRYEQYF
CDR3nt: TGCGCCAGCAGCTTTGATGAGGGGCGACGCTACGAGCAGTACTTC

d_gene: TRBD1
v_gene: TRBV12-3/TRBV12-4
abundance: .
j_gene: TRBJ1-2
CDR3aa: CASISGSQGASLYGYTF
CDR3nt: TGTGCCAGCATATCGGGGTCACAGGGGGCTTCTCTCTATGGCTACACCTTC

d_gene: .
v_gene: TRBV5-1
abundance: many
j_gene: TRBJ2-7
CDR3aa: CASSGPQGRARQYF
CDR3nt: TGCGCCAGCAGCGGGCCCCAGGGAAGGGCTCGGCAGTACTTC

d_gene: TRBD1
v_gene: TRBV28
abundance: few
j_gene: TRBJ2-7
CDR3aa: CASSLSWEGQGASYEQYF
CDR3nt: TGTGCCAGCAGTTTATCTTGGGAGGGACAGGGGGCCTCCTACGAGCAGTACTTC

d_gene: TRBD2
v_gene: TRBV4-3
abundance: .
j_gene: TRBJ2-5
CDR3aa: CASSQEGGVAGKETQYF
CDR3nt: TGCGCCAGCAGCCAAGAGGGGGGGGTGGCAGGAAAAGAGACCCAGTACTTC

d_gene: .
v_gene: TRBV4-3
abundance: .
j_gene: TRBJ2-3
CDR3aa: CASSQDLGGWEDTQYF
CDR3nt: TGCGCCAGCAGCCAAGATCTGGGGGGCTGGGAAGATACGCAGTATTTT

d_gene: .
v_gene: TRBV12-3/TRBV12-4
abundance: few
j_gene: TRBJ1-5
CDR3aa: CASSLVLTGTSNQPQHF
CDR3nt: TGTGCCAGCAGTTTAGTCCTAACAGGGACCAGCAATCAGCCCCAGCATTTT

d_gene: TRBD1
v_gene: TRBV6-5
abundance: few
j_gene: TRBJ2-7
CDR3aa: CASRADRVNEQYF
CDR3nt: TGTGCCAGCAGGGCGGACAGGGTCAACGAGCAGTACTTC

d_gene: TRBD2
v_gene: TRBV20-1
abundance: few
j_gene: TRBJ2-2
CDR3aa: CSASGAGGLTGELFF
CDR3nt: TGCAGTGCTAGTGGAGCGGGGGGGCTCACCGGGGAGCTGTTTTTT

d_gene: .
v_gene: TRBV4-2
abundance: .
j_gene: TRBJ2-7
CDR3aa: CASSQAPRGQLEQYF
CDR3nt: TGTGCCAGCAGCCAAGCACCTCGCGGACAGCTCGAGCAGTACTTC

d_gene: .
v_gene: TRBV4-1
abundance: few
j_gene: TRBJ2-2
CDR3aa: CASSQVPSRDNTGELFF
CDR3nt: TGCGCCAGCAGCCAAGTCCCGTCAAGGGATAACACCGGGGAGCTGTTTTTT

d_gene: TRBD2
v_gene: TRBV9
abundance: .
j_gene: TRBJ2-1
CDR3aa: CASSVVGLAGSSYNEQFF
CDR3nt: TGTGCCAGCAGCGTAGTAGGACTAGCGGGGAGCTCCTACAATGAGCAGTTCTTC

d_gene: .
v_gene: TRBV29-1
abundance: .
j_gene: TRBJ2-6
CDR3aa: CSHRPRPVRANVLTF
CDR3nt: TGCAGCCACCGACCCCGGCCTGTGAGGGCCAACGTCCTGACTTTC

d_gene: .
v_gene: TRBV5-4
abundance: few
j_gene: TRBJ1-1
CDR3aa: CASSFGGLEAFF
CDR3nt: TGTGCCAGCAGCTTTGGAGGACTCGAAGCTTTCTTT

d_gene: .
v_gene: TRBV5-5
abundance: .
j_gene: TRBJ1-1
CDR3aa: CASSWFPSGNTEAFF
CDR3nt: TGTGCCAGCAGCTGGTTTCCATCGGGAAACACTGAAGCTTTCTTT

d_gene: .
v_gene: TRBV7-2
abundance: few
j_gene: TRBJ2-4
CDR3aa: CASSLVSTGQKNIQYF
CDR3nt: TGTGCCAGCAGCTTAGTGTCGACAGGCCAGAAAAACATTCAGTACTTC

d_gene: .
v_gene: TRBV20-1
abundance: .
j_gene: TRBJ2-2
CDR3aa: CSVLDPTGELFF
CDR3nt: TGCAGTGTCCTTGACCCCACCGGGGAGCTGTTTTTT

d_gene: TRBD2
v_gene: TRBV5-1
abundance: few
j_gene: TRBJ2-1
CDR3aa: CASSSHPKTSGGANEQFF
CDR3nt: TGCGCCAGCAGCTCACACCCGAAAACTAGCGGGGGGGCAAATGAGCAGTTCTTC